This record concerns one TCR beta chain sequence. The antigen remains unidentified. The CDR3 sequence is 13 residues long. The germline gives CDR1 MNHEY, CDR2 SVGAGI. V was clipped by 4 bases and J by 6 bases, with 10 bases between them. Measured with immunoSEQ multiplex PCR; TCRdb has only the in-frame clones, and not every one. The top ten hold 4.7% of the sample, which has roughly 80,000 clones, approximately 90% seen once. The record originates from a study of T cell responses to AZD1222 COVID-19 vaccine. Whole-study results and caveats: The sample set comprised mostly white British donors with more females, and clonal diversity was possibly underestimated. Targets within unmutated variant regions were reportedly found for nearly half of spike-specific TCRs.

The clonotype comes from an adult in good health. This chain joins TRBV6-5 and TRBJ2-1; D call uncertain. Specimen: peripheral blood, collected on day 0 of MenACWY control vaccination. The CDR3 loop is CASSSAARNEQFF. For the CDR3, the DNA is TGTGCCAGCAGTTCCGCCGCTCGCAATGAGCAGTTCTTC.